A selection of T cell receptor beta chains follows, all from one sample in a study of metastatic and nonmetastatic thyroid tumors. TCRdb re-clonotyped the PCR reads through MiXCR. The table lists tens of thousands of clones, approximately 12% of them singletons. Sample: blood. All receptors come from a female donor with papillary thyroid cancer or a benign thyroid nodule (not recorded which). Some clones in this sample may be carry-over from other donors' samples. CDR3s leave out the opening cysteine and the closing phenylalanine or tryptophan. The D gene is left open where the match is weak.

V	D	J	CDR3
TRBV19	.	TRBJ2-2	ASSIWGLDGELF
TRBV20-1	.	TRBJ1-5	SASPVTVNQPQH
TRBV4-1	.	TRBJ1-4	ASSQKGGGTNEKLF
TRBV5-5	.	TRBJ2-7	ASSLVTGDVYEQY
TRBV11-2	.	TRBJ2-3	ASSFRPTYTDTQY
TRBV28	.	TRBJ2-3	ASSPRFLLTDTQY
TRBV27	TRBD2	TRBJ2-3	ASSIKLREGQDTDTQY
TRBV5-5	.	TRBJ2-7	ASSLVLNRVEQY
TRBV13	TRBD2	TRBJ2-7	ASSLRTGGLYGQY
TRBV19	TRBD2	TRBJ2-7	ASSLLAASSYEQY
TRBV19	.	TRBJ1-6	ASSEFGTPSSPLH
TRBV28	TRBD1	TRBJ2-5	ASRHSGTEEETQY
TRBV12-3/TRBV12-4	.	TRBJ1-2	ASSLTEISGYT
TRBV11-2	.	TRBJ1-2	ASSLAGAYGYT
TRBV5-1	TRBD2	TRBJ2-1	ASSHGAGGPHNEQF
TRBV7-2	TRBD2	TRBJ2-5	ASSSRGDFFQETQY
TRBV15	.	TRBJ2-1	ATSTGINNEQF
TRBV11-2	TRBD1	TRBJ2-2	ASRPTSVQGVVGELF
TRBV4-2	.	TRBJ2-7	ASSPRDRNTYEQY
TRBV5-4	.	TRBJ1-1	ASSFLDTEAF
TRBV28	.	TRBJ1-2	ASSHQGVVSHGYT
TRBV24-1	.	TRBJ1-4	ATSEGSEKLF